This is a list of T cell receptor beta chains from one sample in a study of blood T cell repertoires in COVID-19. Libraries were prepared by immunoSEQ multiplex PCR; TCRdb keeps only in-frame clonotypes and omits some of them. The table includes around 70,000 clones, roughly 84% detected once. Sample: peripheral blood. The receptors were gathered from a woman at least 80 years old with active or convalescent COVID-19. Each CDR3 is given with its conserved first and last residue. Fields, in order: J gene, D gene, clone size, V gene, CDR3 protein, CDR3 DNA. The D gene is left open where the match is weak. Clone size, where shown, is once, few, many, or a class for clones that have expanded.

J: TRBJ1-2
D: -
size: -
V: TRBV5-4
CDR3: CASSPGQSYGYTF
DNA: TGTGCCAGCAGCCCAGGACAGTCCTATGGCTACACCTTC

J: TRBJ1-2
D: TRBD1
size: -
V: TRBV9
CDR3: CASSAGTGGLGYGYTF
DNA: TGTGCCAGCAGCGCCGGGACAGGGGGTTTAGGCTATGGCTACACCTTC

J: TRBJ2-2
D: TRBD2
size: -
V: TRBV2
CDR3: CASNKAGGPRTGELFF
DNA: TGTGCCAGCAATAAAGCGGGGGGACCCAGGACCGGGGAGCTGTTTTTT

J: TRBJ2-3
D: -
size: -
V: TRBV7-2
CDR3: CASSLANLVTDTQYF
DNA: TGTGCCAGCAGCTTAGCTAACCTAGTTACAGATACGCAGTATTTT

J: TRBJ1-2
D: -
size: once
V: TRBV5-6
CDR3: CASSLPGHYSYGYTF
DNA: TGTGCCAGCAGCTTACCCGGACACTACTCCTATGGCTACACCTTC

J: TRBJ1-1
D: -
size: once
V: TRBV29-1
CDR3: CSVGRTQNTEAFF
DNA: TGCAGCGTTGGACGGACACAGAACACTGAAGCTTTCTTT

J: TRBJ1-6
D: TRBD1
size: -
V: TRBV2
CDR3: CAGAFRDRSNSPLHF
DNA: TGTGCCGGGGCTTTCCGGGACAGGTCAAATTCACCCCTCCACTTT

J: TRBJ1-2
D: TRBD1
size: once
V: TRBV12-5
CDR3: CASGDGQGTGYGYTF
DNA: TGTGCTAGCGGAGACGGACAGGGAACTGGCTATGGCTACACCTTC

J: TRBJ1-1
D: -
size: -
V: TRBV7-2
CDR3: CASGLQENTEAFF
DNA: TGTGCCAGCGGTTTACAGGAGAACACTGAAGCTTTCTTT

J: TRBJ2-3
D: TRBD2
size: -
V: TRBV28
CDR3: CASRKPGLFTDTQYF
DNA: TGTGCCAGCAGGAAACCGGGACTATTCACAGATACGCAGTATTTT

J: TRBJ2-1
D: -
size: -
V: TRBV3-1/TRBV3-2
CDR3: CASSPLDRRVAEQFF
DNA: TGTGCCAGCAGCCCCCTTGACCGGAGGGTGGCTGAGCAGTTCTTC

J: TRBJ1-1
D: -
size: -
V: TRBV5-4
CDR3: CASSLQGPTEAFF
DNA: TGTGCCAGCAGCTTACAGGGCCCCACTGAAGCTTTCTTT

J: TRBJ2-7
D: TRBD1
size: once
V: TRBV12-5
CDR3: CASGLSTGVGYEQYF
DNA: TGTGCTAGTGGTTTGTCGACAGGGGTAGGGTACGAGCAGTACTTC

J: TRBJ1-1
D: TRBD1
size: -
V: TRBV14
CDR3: CASSQPTGAPEAFF
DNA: TGTGCCAGCAGCCAACCGACAGGGGCCCCTGAAGCTTTCTTT

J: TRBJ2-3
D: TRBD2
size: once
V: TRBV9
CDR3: CASSVGLAGGQDTQYF
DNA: TGTGCCAGCAGCGTAGGTCTAGCGGGCGGTCAAGATACGCAGTATTTT

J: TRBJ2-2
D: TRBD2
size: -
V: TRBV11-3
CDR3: CASSWGLAGAQAPGELFF
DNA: TGTGCCAGCAGCTGGGGGCTAGCGGGGGCCCAAGCCCCCGGGGAGCTGTTTTTT

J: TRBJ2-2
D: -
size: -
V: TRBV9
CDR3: CASSQLLPSGELFF
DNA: TGTGCCAGCAGCCAATTACTCCCGTCCGGGGAGCTGTTTTTT

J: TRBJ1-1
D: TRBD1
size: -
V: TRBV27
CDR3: CASSRNRGQEAFF
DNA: TGTGCCAGCAGCCGAAATCGGGGACAGGAAGCTTTCTTT

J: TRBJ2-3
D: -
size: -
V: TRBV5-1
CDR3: CASSLGGEPRDTQYF
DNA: TGCGCCAGCAGCTTAGGGGGGGAGCCCCGCGATACGCAGTATTTT

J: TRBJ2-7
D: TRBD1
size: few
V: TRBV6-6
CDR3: CASSSPDRGASYEQYF
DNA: TGTGCCAGCAGTTCCCCGGACAGGGGAGCTTCCTACGAGCAGTACTTC

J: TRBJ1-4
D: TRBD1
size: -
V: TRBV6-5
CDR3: CATRTGDATNEKLFF
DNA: TGTGCCACCCGGACAGGGGATGCAACTAATGAAAAACTGTTTTTT

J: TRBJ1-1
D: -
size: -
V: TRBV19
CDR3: CASSPGWNTEAFF
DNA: TGTGCCAGTAGTCCCGGGTGGAACACTGAAGCTTTCTTT

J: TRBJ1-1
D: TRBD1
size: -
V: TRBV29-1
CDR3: CSVAPGGTEAFF
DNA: TGCAGCGTTGCTCCAGGGGGCACTGAAGCTTTCTTT

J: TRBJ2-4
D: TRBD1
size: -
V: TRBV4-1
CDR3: CASSPLGQGILGDTNIQYF
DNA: TGCGCCAGCAGCCCCCTGGGACAGGGAATCCTTGGGGATACAAACATTCAGTACTTC

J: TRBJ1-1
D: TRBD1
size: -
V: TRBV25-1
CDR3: CASSGQGNPEAFF
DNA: TGTGCCAGCAGTGGACAGGGTAACCCTGAAGCTTTCTTT

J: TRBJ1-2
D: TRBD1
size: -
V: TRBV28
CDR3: CASSTQTGSALGYTF
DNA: TGTGCCAGCAGTACCCAGACAGGGTCCGCACTCGGCTACACCTTC

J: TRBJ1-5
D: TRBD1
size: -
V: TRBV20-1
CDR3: CSASYKGQAGQPQHF
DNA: TGCAGTGCTAGTTACAAGGGACAGGCAGGGCAGCCCCAGCATTTT

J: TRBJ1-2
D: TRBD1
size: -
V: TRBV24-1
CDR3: CATSDSTGTGTYGYTF
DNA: TGTGCCACCAGTGATTCAACCGGGACAGGAACTTATGGCTACACCTTC

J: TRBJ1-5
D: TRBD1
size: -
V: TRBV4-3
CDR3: CASSYSFKTGLNQPQHF
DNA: TGCGCCAGCAGCTACTCCTTTAAGACAGGGCTCAATCAGCCCCAGCATTTT

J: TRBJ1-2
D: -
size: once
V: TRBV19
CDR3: CASSRQGSYGYTF
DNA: TGTGCCAGTAGTAGGCAGGGTTCCTATGGCTACACCTTC

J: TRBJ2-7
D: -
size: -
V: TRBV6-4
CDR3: CASSDYSRGKGSYEQYF
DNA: TGTGCCAGCAGTGACTATTCCCGGGGGAAGGGCTCCTACGAGCAGTACTTC

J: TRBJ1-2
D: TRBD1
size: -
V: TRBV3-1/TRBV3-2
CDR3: CASSQWYCGQGPLYYGYTF
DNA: TGTGCCAGCAGCCAGTGGTATTGTGGACAGGGGCCGCTGTACTATGGCTACACCTTC

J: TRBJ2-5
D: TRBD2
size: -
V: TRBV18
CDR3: CASSPLKGGETQYF
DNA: TGTGCCAGCTCACCGCTTAAGGGAGGGGAGACCCAGTACTTC

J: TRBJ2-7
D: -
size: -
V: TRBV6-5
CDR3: CASSSGISYEQYF
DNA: TGTGCCAGCAGTTCAGGGATCTCCTACGAGCAGTACTTC

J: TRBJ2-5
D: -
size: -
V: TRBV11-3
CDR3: CASSFDNQETQYF
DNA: TGTGCCAGCAGTTTCGACAACCAAGAGACCCAGTACTTC

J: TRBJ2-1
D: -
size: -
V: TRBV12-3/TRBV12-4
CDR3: CASRNLDEQFF
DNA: TGTGCCAGCAGAAACTTGGATGAGCAGTTCTTC

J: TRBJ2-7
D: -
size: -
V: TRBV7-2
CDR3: CASSLEYLSSYEQYF
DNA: TGTGCCAGCAGCTTAGAATATTTGAGCTCCTACGAGCAGTACTTC

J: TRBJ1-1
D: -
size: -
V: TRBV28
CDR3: CASSSLTGPMVPEAFF
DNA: TGTGCCAGCAGTTCCTTGACAGGCCCCATGGTCCCTGAAGCTTTCTTT

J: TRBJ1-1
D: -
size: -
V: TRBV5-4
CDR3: CASRRRDPGPEAFF
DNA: TGTGCCAGCAGGAGGAGGGATCCGGGCCCTGAAGCTTTCTTT

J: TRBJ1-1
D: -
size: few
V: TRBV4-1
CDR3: CASSRKIPDLNTEAFF
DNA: TGCGCCAGCAGCCGGAAAATTCCGGACTTGAACACTGAAGCTTTCTTT

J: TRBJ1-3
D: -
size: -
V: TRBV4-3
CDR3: CASSQEWRSGNTIYF
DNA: TGCGCCAGCAGCCAAGAGTGGAGGTCTGGAAACACCATATATTTT

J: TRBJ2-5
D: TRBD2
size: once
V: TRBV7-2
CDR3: CASSRYYSGGETQYF
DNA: TGTGCCAGCAGCCGCTATTATAGCGGGGGGGAGACCCAGTACTTC

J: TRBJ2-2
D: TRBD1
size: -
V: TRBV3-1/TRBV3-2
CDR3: CASSRTGVGPRELFF
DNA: TGTGCCAGCAGCCGGACAGGGGTGGGGCCTAGGGAGCTGTTTTTT

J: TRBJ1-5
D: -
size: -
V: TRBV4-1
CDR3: CASSQPTRAGNQPQHF
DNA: TGCGCCAGCAGCCAACCTACCAGGGCAGGGAATCAGCCCCAGCATTTT

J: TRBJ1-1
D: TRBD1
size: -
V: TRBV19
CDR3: CASSIQGAKTEAFF
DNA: TGTGCCAGTAGTATTCAGGGGGCAAAGACTGAAGCTTTCTTT

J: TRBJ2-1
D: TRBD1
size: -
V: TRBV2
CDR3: CASSGTGGSYNEQFF
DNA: TGTGCCAGCAGCGGGACAGGGGGTTCCTACAATGAGCAGTTCTTC